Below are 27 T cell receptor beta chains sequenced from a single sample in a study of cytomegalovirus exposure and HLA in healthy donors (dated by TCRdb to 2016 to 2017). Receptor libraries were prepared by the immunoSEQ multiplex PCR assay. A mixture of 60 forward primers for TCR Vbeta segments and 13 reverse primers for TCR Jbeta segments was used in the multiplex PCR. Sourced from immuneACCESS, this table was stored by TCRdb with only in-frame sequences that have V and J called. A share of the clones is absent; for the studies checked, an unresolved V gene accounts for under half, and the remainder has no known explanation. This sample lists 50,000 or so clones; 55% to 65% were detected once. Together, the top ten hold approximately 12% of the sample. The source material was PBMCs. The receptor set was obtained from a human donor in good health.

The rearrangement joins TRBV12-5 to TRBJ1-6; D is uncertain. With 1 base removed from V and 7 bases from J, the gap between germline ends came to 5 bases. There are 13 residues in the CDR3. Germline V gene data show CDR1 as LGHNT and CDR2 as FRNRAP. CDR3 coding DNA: TGTGCTAGTGGTTTGGAAGCAAATTCACCCCTCCACTTT. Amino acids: CASGLEANSPLHF.

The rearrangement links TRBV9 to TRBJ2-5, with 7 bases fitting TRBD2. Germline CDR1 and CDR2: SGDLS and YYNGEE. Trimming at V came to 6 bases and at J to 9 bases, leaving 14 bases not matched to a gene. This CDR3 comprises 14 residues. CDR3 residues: CASTNPGRREAQYF. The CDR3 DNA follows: TGTGCCAGCACCAATCCCGGCCGCCGGGAGGCCCAGTACTTC.

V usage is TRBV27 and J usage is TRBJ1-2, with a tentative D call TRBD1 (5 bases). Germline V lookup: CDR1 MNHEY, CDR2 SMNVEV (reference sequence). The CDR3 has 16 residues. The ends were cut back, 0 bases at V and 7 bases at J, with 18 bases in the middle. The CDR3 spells CASSLSSGWGGGGYTF. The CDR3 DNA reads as TGTGCCAGCAGTTTATCGAGTGGGTGGGGGGGTGGTGGCTACACCTTC.

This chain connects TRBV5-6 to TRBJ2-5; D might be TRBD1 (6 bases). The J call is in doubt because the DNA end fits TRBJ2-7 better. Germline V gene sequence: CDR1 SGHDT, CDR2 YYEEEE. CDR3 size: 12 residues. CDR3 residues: CASSFRGYEQYF. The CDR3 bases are TGTGCCAGCAGCTTCAGGGGCTACGAGCAGTACTTC.

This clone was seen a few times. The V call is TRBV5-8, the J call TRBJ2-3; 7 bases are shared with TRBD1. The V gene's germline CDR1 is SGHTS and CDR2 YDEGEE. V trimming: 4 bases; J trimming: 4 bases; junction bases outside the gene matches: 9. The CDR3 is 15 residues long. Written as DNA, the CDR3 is TGTGCCAGCAGCGCCTGGGACAGATCGGCAGATACGCAGTATTTT. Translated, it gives CASSAWDRSADTQYF.

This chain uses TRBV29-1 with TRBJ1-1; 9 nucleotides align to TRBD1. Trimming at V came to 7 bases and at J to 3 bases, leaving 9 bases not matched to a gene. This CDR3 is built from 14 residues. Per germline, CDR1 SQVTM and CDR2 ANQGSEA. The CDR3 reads CSGRQGGVDTEAFF. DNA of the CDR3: TGCAGCGGCCGACAGGGGGGGGTGGACACTGAAGCTTTCTTT.

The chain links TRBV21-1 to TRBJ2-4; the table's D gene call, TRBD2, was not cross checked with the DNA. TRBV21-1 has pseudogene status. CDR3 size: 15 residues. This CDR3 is CASSKLRTRENIQYF. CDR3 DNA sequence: TGTGCCAGCAGCAAATTAAGGACTCGAGAAAACATTCAGTACTTC.

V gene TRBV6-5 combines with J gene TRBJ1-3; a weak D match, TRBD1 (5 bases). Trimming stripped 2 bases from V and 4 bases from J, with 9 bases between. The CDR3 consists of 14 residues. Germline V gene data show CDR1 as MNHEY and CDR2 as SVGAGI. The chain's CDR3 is CASSYRGGGNTIYF. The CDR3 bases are TGTGCCAGCAGTTACAGGGGTGGCGGAAACACCATATATTTT.

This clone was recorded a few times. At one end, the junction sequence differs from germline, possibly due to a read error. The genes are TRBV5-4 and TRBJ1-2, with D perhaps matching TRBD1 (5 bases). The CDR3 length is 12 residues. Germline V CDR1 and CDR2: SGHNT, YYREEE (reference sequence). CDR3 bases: TGTGCCAGCAGCTTGGCAGGGTATGGCTACCCCTTC. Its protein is CASSLAGYGYPF.

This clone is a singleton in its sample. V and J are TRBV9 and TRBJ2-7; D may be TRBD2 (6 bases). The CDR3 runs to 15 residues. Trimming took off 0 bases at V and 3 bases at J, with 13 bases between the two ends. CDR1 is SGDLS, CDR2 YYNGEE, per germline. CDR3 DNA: TGTGCCAGCAGCGTAGGGGCTAGCGAGAACTACGAGCAGTACTTC. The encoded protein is CASSVGASENYEQYF.

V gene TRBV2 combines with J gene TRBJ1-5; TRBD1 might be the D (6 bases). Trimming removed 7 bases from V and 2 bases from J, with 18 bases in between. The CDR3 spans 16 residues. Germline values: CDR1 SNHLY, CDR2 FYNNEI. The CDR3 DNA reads TGTGCCAGCAATTCGAGACAGGAGGTGCGCAATCAGCCCCAGCATTTT. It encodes CASNSRQEVRNQPQHF.

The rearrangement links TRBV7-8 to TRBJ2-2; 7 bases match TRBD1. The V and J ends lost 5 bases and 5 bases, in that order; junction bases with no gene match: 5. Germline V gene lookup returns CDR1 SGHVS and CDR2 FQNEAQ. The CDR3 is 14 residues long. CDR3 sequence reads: CASSRQGGTGELFF. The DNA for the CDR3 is TGTGCCAGCAGCCGACAGGGTGGTACCGGGGAGCTGTTTTTT.

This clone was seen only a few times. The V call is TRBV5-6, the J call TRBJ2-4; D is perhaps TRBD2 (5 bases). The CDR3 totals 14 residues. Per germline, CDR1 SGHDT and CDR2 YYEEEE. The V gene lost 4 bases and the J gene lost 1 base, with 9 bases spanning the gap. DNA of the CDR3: TGTGCCAGCAGCCCGCCGGGGGCCAAAAACATTCAGTACTTC. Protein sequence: CASSPPGAKNIQYF.

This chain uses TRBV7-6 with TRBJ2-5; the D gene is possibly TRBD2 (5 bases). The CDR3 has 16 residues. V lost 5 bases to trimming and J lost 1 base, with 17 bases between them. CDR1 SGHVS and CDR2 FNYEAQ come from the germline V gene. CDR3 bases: TGTGCCAGCAGCGCGCCGCCACTAGGGCCCCAAGAGACCCAGTACTTC. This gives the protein CASSAPPLGPQETQYF.

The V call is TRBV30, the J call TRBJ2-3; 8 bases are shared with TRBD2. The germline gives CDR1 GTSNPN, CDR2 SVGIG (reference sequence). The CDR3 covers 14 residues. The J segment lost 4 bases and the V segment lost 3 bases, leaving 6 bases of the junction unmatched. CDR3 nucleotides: TGTGCCTGGAGGGTAGCGGGGTGGGCAGATACGCAGTATTTT. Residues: CAWRVAGWADTQYF.

CDR3 sequence reads: CASSLGGSAKTYEQYF. The CDR3, as DNA: TGTGCCAGCAGCTTAGGGGGCTCAGCCAAAACCTACGAGCAGTACTTC. V and J are TRBV7-9 and TRBJ2-7, with a possible D match to TRBD1 (5 bases). Germline V gene data show CDR1 as SEHNR and CDR2 as FQNEAQ (reference sequence). Trimming pared 1 base from V and 2 bases from J, leaving 15 bases between. The CDR3 loop spans 16 amino acids.

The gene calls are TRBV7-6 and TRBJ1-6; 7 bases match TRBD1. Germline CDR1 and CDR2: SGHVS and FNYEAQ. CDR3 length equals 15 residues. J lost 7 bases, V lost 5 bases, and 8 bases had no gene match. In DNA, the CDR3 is TGTGCCAGCAGCCTACAGGGGACGGGGAATTCACCCCTCCACTTT. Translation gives CASSLQGTGNSPLHF.

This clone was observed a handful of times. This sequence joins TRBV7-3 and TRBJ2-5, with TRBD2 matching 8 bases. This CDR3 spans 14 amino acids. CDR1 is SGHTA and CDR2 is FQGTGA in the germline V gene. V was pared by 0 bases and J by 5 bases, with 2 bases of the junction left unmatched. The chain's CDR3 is CASSLTGGAETQYF. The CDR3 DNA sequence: TGTGCCAGCAGCTTAACCGGGGGGGCCGAGACCCAGTACTTC.

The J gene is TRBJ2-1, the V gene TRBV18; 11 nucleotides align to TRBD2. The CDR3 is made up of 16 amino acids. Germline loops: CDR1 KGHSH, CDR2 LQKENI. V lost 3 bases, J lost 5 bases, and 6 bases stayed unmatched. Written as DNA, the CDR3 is TGTGCCAGCTCACCGGGTCCTAGCGGGGGGCACAATGAGCAGTTCTTC. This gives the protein CASSPGPSGGHNEQFF.

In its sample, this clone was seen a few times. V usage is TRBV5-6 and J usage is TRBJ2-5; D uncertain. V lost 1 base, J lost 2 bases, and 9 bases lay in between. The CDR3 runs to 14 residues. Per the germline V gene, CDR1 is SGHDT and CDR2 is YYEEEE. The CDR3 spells CASSLIYSQETQYF. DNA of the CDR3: TGTGCCAGCAGCTTGATTTACAGTCAAGAGACCCAGTACTTC.

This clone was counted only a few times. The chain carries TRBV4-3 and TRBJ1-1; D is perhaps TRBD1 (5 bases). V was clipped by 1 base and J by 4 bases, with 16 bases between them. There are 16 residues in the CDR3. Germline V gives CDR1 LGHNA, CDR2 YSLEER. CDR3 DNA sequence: TGCGCCAGCAGCCAAGTGCTCGGGGGGGAGGTCACTGAAGCTTTCTTT. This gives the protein CASSQVLGGEVTEAFF.

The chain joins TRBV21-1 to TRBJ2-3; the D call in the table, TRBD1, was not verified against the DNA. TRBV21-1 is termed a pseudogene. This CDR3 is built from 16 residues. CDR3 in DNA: TGTGCCAGCCAAATGAGAGGACAGGGGGTTGCAGATACGCAGTATTTT. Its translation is CASQMRGQGVADTQYF.

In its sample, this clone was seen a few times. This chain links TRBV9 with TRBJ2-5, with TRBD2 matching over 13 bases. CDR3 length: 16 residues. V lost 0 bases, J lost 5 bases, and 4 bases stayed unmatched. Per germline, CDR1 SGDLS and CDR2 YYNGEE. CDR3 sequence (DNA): TGTGCCAGCAGCGTAGGAACTAGCGGGGGGGGTGAGACCCAGTACTTC. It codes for CASSVGTSGGGETQYF.

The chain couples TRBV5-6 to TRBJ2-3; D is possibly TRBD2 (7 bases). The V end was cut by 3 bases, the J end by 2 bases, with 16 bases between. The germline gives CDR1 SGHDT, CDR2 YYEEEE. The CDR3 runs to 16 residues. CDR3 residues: CASSSMGGPNTDTQYF. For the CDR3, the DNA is TGTGCCAGCAGCTCCATGGGGGGGCCGAACACAGATACGCAGTATTTT.

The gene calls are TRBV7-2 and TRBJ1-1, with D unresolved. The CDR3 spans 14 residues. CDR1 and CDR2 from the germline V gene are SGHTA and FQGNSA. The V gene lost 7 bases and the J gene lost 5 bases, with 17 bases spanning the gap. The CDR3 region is CASNYRVAQTEAFF. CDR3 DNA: TGTGCCAGCAACTACCGTGTTGCGCAGACTGAAGCTTTCTTT.

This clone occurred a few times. CDR3 coding DNA: TGTGCCAGCAGCCGACTAGTTCTACAGGAGACCCAGTACTTC. Residues: CASSRLVLQETQYF. The rearrangement uses TRBV6-5 and TRBJ2-5; D perhaps matches TRBD2 (6 bases). The germline V gene encodes CDR1 MNHEY and CDR2 SVGAGI. The CDR3 contains 14 residues. V shed 6 bases and J shed 5 bases, with 16 bases lying between them.

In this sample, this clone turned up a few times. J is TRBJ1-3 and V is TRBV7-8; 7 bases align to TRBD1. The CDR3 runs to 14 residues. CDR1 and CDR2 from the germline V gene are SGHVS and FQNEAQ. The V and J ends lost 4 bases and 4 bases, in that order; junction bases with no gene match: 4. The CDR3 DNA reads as TGTGCCAGCAGCTACAGGGGATCGGGAAACACCATATATTTT. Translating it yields CASSYRGSGNTIYF. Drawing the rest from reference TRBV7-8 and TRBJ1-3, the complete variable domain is GAGVSQSPRYKVAKRGQDVALRCDPISGHVSLFWYQQALGQGPEFLTYFQNEAQLDKSGLPSDRFFAERPEGSVSTLKIQRTQQEDSAVYLCASSYRGSGNTIYFGEGSWLTVV.